This TCR beta chain is from a study of T cells in Graves' hyperthyroidism and ophthalmopathy. Broader study findings: Progression to ophthalmopathy was predicted a median of approximately seven months early.

Absence of ophthalmopathy progression within 18 months defined stable Graves' hyperthyroidism. Uncontrolled infection, other autoimmune disease, pregnancy or lactation excluded patients. The ends lost 5 bases at V and 4 bases at J; junction bases unmatched: 13. The CDR3 length is 17 residues. The V gene's germline CDR1 is LGHNA and CDR2 YNFKEQ. The investigators amplified TCR beta CDR3 regions from RNA transcripts. An initial round of RT-PCR targeting the TCR CDR3 relied on the HTBI primer set. TCRdb fed the multiplex PCR reads into MiXCR, producing one record per CDR3 protein. The sample holds 450,000 to 700,000 distinct CDR3 sequences, roughly 50% seen once. This clonotype appeared a single time. As yet, its antigen is unknown.

The J gene is TRBJ1-5, the V gene TRBV4-2; 8 nucleotides match TRBD1. The source of this sequence is a woman between 18 and 29 years old with Graves' hyperthyroidism. The sample taken for sequencing was peripheral blood or thyroid tissue (not recorded which). CDR3 nucleotide sequence: TGTGCCAGCAGCGAAACTTCAGGGGGCACTGGTAATCAGCCCCAGCATTTT. Residues: CASSETSGGTGNQPQHF.